A single sample is the source of the 14 T cell receptor beta chains below, sequenced in a study of T cell responses to AZD1222 COVID-19 vaccine. Using immunoSEQ multiplex PCR, the repertoire was profiled, and TCRdb retains in-frame clones only, with some absent. The sample holds 80,000 to 100,000 clones, around 85% seen once. Here the sequenced sample was peripheral blood, taken 28 days after the second AZD1222 dose. These receptors all come from an adult who received the AZD1222 COVID-19 vaccine.

The chain is built from TRBV30 and TRBJ2-3; the match to TRBD2 covers 8 bases. CDR3 length equals 14 residues. V lost 7 bases and J lost 4; bases outside the gene matches: 10. Germline V CDR1 and CDR2: GTSNPN, SVGIG (reference sequence). This CDR3 reads CASRRGALSDTQYF. Written as DNA, the CDR3 is TGTGCCTCCCGGCGGGGGGCCCTCTCAGATACGCAGTATTTT.

This sequence joins TRBV13 and TRBJ2-4, with TRBD1 identical over 8 bases. The CDR3 spans 14 residues. The J segment lost 7 bases and the V segment lost 2 bases, leaving 4 bases of the junction unmatched. CDR1 is PRHDT and CDR2 is FYEKMQ in the germline V gene (reference sequence). CDR3 amino acids: CASSLRTGWNIQYF. Here the CDR3 DNA reads TGTGCCAGCAGCTTACGGACAGGGTGGAACATTCAGTACTTC.

For the CDR3, the DNA is TGTGCCAGCAGTGACCGGACAGGTGGTGGCTACACCTTC. The encoded protein is CASSDRTGGGYTF. The V call is TRBV6-1, the J call TRBJ1-2; 7 bases are shared with TRBD1. Germline-derived CDR1 and CDR2 are MNHNS and SASEGT. J was trimmed by 7 bases and V by 3 bases; bases with no gene match: 5. The CDR3 spans 13 residues.

The V call is TRBV7-6, the J call TRBJ2-5; D is unresolved. The CDR3 spans 11 residues. Deletions cut 2 bases from V and 3 bases from J, with 1 base between. Germline V CDR1 and CDR2: SGHVS, FNYEAQ. This CDR3 is CASSLKETQYF. The CDR3 DNA follows: TGTGCCAGCAGCTTAAAAGAGACCCAGTACTTC.

The chain employs TRBV11-3 and TRBJ2-5; D not certain. The germline gives CDR1 SGHNT, CDR2 YENEEA. This CDR3 contains 12 residues. Trimming stripped 0 bases from V and 4 bases from J, with 3 bases between. DNA of the CDR3: TGTGCCAGCAGCTTAGATACAGAGACCCAGTACTTC. It yields the protein CASSLDTETQYF. Full variable domain (outside the CDR3, taken from reference TRBV11-3 and TRBJ2-5): EAGVVQSPRYKIIEKKQPVAFWCNPISGHNTLYWYLQNLGQGPELLIRYENEEAVDDSQLPKDRFSAERLKGVDSTLKIQPAELGDSAVYLCASSLDTETQYFGPGTRLLVL.

In nucleotides, the CDR3 is TGTGCCAGCTCACCACCGGGACCCCAACCAGATACTGAAGCTTTCTTT. It translates to CASSPPGPQPDTEAFF. The chain combines TRBV18 with TRBJ1-1, with D possibly matching TRBD1 (5 bases). The CDR3 sequence is 16 residues long. V lost 0 bases and J 5 bases, leaving 16 bases between the germline ends. Per germline, CDR1 KGHSH and CDR2 LQKENI.

The rearrangement uses TRBV18 and TRBJ2-5; D is possibly TRBD1 (5 bases). Germline V gene lookup returns CDR1 KGHSH and CDR2 LQKENI. Trimming pared 3 bases from V and 1 base from J, leaving 9 bases between. This CDR3 is 14 amino acids long. The CDR3, as DNA: TGTGCCAGCTCACCTTCACAGGCCCAAGAGACCCAGTACTTC. This codes for CASSPSQAQETQYF.

The table lists this clone with a count of one. DNA for the CDR3: TGTGCCAGCAGCCAAGGGGCAGGGTGGGGGAACTATGGCTACACCTTC. Translating gives CASSQGAGWGNYGYTF. The rearrangement uses TRBV3-1 (or the pseudogene TRBV3-2) and TRBJ1-2, with a weak D call TRBD1 (5 bases). The CDR3 is made up of 16 amino acids. Germline CDR1 and CDR2: LGHDT and YNNKEL (reference sequence). V lost 1 base, J lost 2 bases, and 14 bases lay in between.

The chain is built from TRBV4-3 and TRBJ2-1; D unclear. The CDR3 loop spans 13 amino acids. The germline V gene has CDR1 LGHNA and CDR2 YSLEER. The ends were cut back, 3 bases at V and 5 bases at J, with 8 bases in the middle. The CDR3 is CASSHDKNNEQFF. The DNA for the CDR3 is TGCGCCAGCAGCCATGACAAGAACAATGAGCAGTTCTTC.

V is TRBV28 and J is TRBJ1-5, with D possibly matching TRBD1 (6 bases). There are 16 residues in the CDR3. The V end lost 7 bases, the J end lost 0 bases, and 16 bases lay between the germline ends. Germline CDR1 reads MDHEN; CDR2 reads SYDVKM. CDR3 sequence: CASKGTGTYSNQPQHF. As DNA, the CDR3 is TGTGCCAGCAAGGGAACAGGGACCTATAGCAATCAGCCCCAGCATTTT.

V usage is TRBV7-2 and J usage is TRBJ1-6; D might be TRBD1 (5 bases). From germline, CDR1 is SGHTA and CDR2 FQGNSA. Trimming took off 1 base at V and 3 bases at J, with 10 bases between the two ends. This CDR3 comprises 16 residues. The CDR3: CASSLGGRNYNSPLHF. The CDR3, as DNA: TGTGCCAGCAGCTTAGGGGGCAGGAACTATAATTCACCCCTCCACTTT.

Note on this clone: The junction departs from the called germline gene at one end, perhaps through a read error. This chain uses TRBV7-7 with TRBJ2-6; 9 bases match TRBD1. This CDR3 has 18 amino acids. The germline V gene has CDR1 SSHAT and CDR2 FNYEAQ (reference sequence). The CDR3 here is CASSFGPGQGSGANVLTF. In nucleotides, the CDR3 is TGTGCTAGCAGCTTTGGACCGGGACAGGGTTCTGGGGCCAACGTCCTGACTTTC. Full variable domain (remainder filled in from reference TRBV7-7 and TRBJ2-6): GAGVSQSPRYKVTKRGQDVTLRCDPISSHATLYWYQQALGQGPEFLTYFNYEAQPDKSGLPSDRFSAERPEGSISTLTIQRTEQRDSAMYRCASSFGPGQGSGANVLTFGAGSRLTVL.

The gene calls are TRBV6-4 and TRBJ1-6; D might be TRBD1 (5 bases). The CDR3 spans 15 residues. The V end lost 6 bases, the J end lost 13 bases, and 22 bases lay between the germline ends. Germline CDR1 reads MRHNA; CDR2 reads SNTAGT. The CDR3 spells CASSAMSLGVSPLHF. The CDR3 DNA reads TGTGCCAGCAGCGCCATGAGCCTGGGGGTATCTCCCCTCCACTTT.

The genes are TRBV14 and TRBJ2-7; D unresolved. The V end was cut by 0 bases, the J end by 3 bases, with 12 bases between. The CDR3 totals 15 residues. CDR1 is SGHDN, CDR2 FVKESK, per germline. The CDR3 DNA follows: TGTGCCAGCAGCCAAGAAGGGTCGGAGTACTACGAGCAGTACTTC. Protein: CASSQEGSEYYEQYF.